The text below deals with one TCR beta chain. The sample is drawn from a study of blood T cell repertoires in COVID-19. Study details: Donors in the United States, Italy and Spain gave samples during acute or convalescent COVID-19.

In the original analysis: Reference gene primer amplification yielded estimated nucleated cell counts. This table comes from immunoSEQ multiplex PCR, and its TCRdb copy is limited to in-frame clones, with some not included. V, J and clone size derive from that table, while D and trimming were established from the DNA sequence. Here the sample spans about 670,000 clones, about 87% being singletons. The source is a woman aged 18-29 years with acute or convalescent COVID-19. Sample: peripheral blood.

Here the CDR3 reads CASSQEFPGNGYTF. The DNA for the CDR3 is TGCGCCAGCAGCCAAGAATTCCCCGGGAATGGCTACACCTTC. The chain employs TRBV4-3 and TRBJ1-2, with D uncertain. Trimming stripped 0 bases from V and 6 bases from J, with 11 bases between. This CDR3 is 14 amino acids long. The germline gives CDR1 LGHNA, CDR2 YSLEER.